Shown below are 32 T cell receptor beta chains from a single sample sequenced in a study of T-cell reconstitution after alpha-beta-depleted transplantation in children. These receptors are not linked to any known antigen. Findings and caveats of the study: Several hundred expanded graft clones reportedly were the source of alpha-beta T cells about two months after transplant.

The authors prepared the TCRbeta library with unique molecular identifiers. TCRdb reprocessed the PCR reads via MiXCR and lists one record per CDR3 protein. Of about 32,000 distinct CDR3 sequences detected, approximately 7% appear once; the ten largest clones hold around 25%. This material consisted of peripheral blood, taken 60 days after TCRalphabeta/CD19-depleted stem cell transplant. Receptors were obtained from a child in the first two years of life who had a stem cell transplant for acute myeloid leukemia, so the T cells may come from the graft donor.

This clonotype was observed at least ten times. The V call is TRBV10-3, the J call TRBJ2-3; D ambiguous. From germline, CDR1 is ENHRY and CDR2 SYGVKD. Trimming left V 3 bases short and J 6 bases short, with 16 bases between. CDR3 length: 15 amino acids. The CDR3 sequence is CAISDSPRASDTQYF. CDR3 nucleotide sequence: TGTGCCATCAGTGACTCCCCTAGGGCCTCGGATACGCAGTATTTT.

This clonotype has a count of ten or more. The gene calls are TRBV7-9 and TRBJ2-1; 9 bases align to TRBD1. V dropped 6 bases and J dropped 2; count of bases not matched to a gene: 5. Germline loops: CDR1 SEHNR, CDR2 FQNEAQ (reference sequence). The CDR3 has 15 residues. The CDR3 loop reads CASRTGTGTYNEQFF. CDR3 in DNA: TGTGCCAGCAGGACCGGGACAGGGACCTACAATGAGCAGTTCTTC. Variable domain in full (rest from reference TRBV7-9 and TRBJ2-1): DTGVSQNPRHKITKRGQNVTFRCDPISEHNRLYWYRQTLGQGPEFLTYFQNEAQLEKSRLLSDRFSAERPKGSFSTLEIQRTEQGDSAMYLCASRTGTGTYNEQFFGPGTRLTVL.

In the case of this clonotype: One end of the junction does not line up with germline, which may come from a read error. The chain is built from TRBV18 and TRBJ2-1; 7 bases fit TRBD2. The length of the CDR3 is 17 residues. Germline assignment: CDR1 KGHSH and CDR2 LQKENI. Here the CDR3 DNA reads TGTGCCAGCCCACCAGGATTACCGCGGGAGCCCCATAATGAGCAGTTCTTC. Its protein is CASPPGLPREPHNEQFF.

This clonotype was picked up many times. The chain uses TRBV25-1 and TRBJ2-7, with D unresolved. Per germline, CDR1 MGHDK and CDR2 SYGVNS. V lost 1 base and J lost 0, with 7 bases in between. The CDR3 is made up of 14 amino acids. DNA for the CDR3: TGTGCCAGCAGTGAATTCCAGATCTCCTACGAGCAGTACTTC. This gives the protein CASSEFQISYEQYF.

Ten or more counts support this clonotype. The rearrangement joins TRBV11-2 to TRBJ2-2; D not resolved. This CDR3 region has 12 residues. With 2 bases removed from V and 6 bases from J, the gap between germline ends came to 4 bases. CDR1 is SGHAT, CDR2 FQNNGV, per germline. CDR3 protein: CASSLNPGELFF. The CDR3 nucleotides are TGTGCCAGCAGCTTAAACCCCGGGGAGCTGTTTTTT.

The sample holds many counts of this clonotype. The gene calls are TRBV29-1 and TRBJ2-4; the D is unclear. Germline V lookup: CDR1 SQVTM, CDR2 ANQGSEA. This CDR3 has 13 amino acids. Trimming left V 3 bases short and J 2 bases short, with 8 bases between. The CDR3 is CSVEHVPKNIQYF. CDR3 sequence (DNA): TGCAGCGTTGAGCACGTGCCCAAAAACATTCAGTACTTC.

This clonotype has a count of ten or more. The gene calls are TRBV30 and TRBJ2-4, with D unclear. The V end was cut by 2 bases, the J end by 0 bases, with 8 bases between. The CDR3 has 14 amino acids. Germline CDR1 and CDR2: GTSNPN and SVGIG (reference sequence). This CDR3 reads CAWSPSVAKNIQYF. The CDR3 nucleotides are TGTGCCTGGAGTCCCTCCGTAGCCAAAAACATTCAGTACTTC.

This clonotype has ten or more counts. V and J are TRBV12-3 or TRBV12-4 and TRBJ1-1; D possibly corresponds to TRBD1 (5 bases). The V gene lost 8 bases and the J gene lost 5 bases, with 15 bases spanning the gap. The CDR3 length is 13 residues. The CDR3 here is CASRVGRGTEAFF. The CDR3 bases are TGTGCCAGCCGGGTGGGGCGCGGGACTGAAGCTTTCTTT.

This clonotype was observed at least ten times. The chain joins TRBV19 to TRBJ2-6; D is ambiguous. From germline, CDR1 is LNHDA and CDR2 SQIVND (reference sequence). V shed 1 base and J shed 2 bases, with 3 bases lying between them. The CDR3 sequence is 14 residues long. In nucleotides, the CDR3 is TGTGCCAGTAGTATAGGCGCTGGGGCCAACGTCCTGACTTTC. It is translated as CASSIGAGANVLTF.

This clonotype was detected ten times or more. The chain uses TRBV24-1 and TRBJ1-5; D uncertain. V shed 2 bases and J shed 4 bases, with 11 bases lying between them. The CDR3 sequence is 15 residues long. Germline lookup yields CDR1 KGHDR and CDR2 SFDVKD. Here the CDR3 DNA reads TGTGCCACCAGTGATTACAACGGAGGGAATCAGCCCCAGCATTTT. Translation gives CATSDYNGGNQPQHF.

In its sample, this clonotype was seen many times. CDR3 DNA: TGCAGCGTTGGTTTAAGTACTGAAGCTTTCTTT. Amino acid sequence: CSVGLSTEAFF. The chain has TRBV29-1 and TRBJ1-1; D call uncertain. Trimming left V 4 bases short and J 5 bases short, with 8 bases between. The CDR3 spans 11 residues. CDR1 and CDR2 from the germline V gene are SQVTM and ANQGSEA.

This clonotype occurred many times. This sequence joins TRBV25-1 and TRBJ2-2; 9 positions agree with TRBD1. In germline, CDR1 is MGHDK, CDR2 SYGVNS. The CDR3 runs 15 residues. V trimming: 10 bases; J trimming: 2 bases; junction bases outside the gene matches: 8. The CDR3 coding sequence is TGTGCCACCTATCCGGGACAGGGTAACACCGGGGAGCTGTTTTTT. It yields the protein CATYPGQGNTGELFF.

This clonotype was seen at least ten times. The rearrangement joins TRBV7-9 to TRBJ2-5; D uncertain. CDR3 length: 16 amino acids. V gave up 1 base and J gave up 3 bases, with 15 bases separating them. CDR1 is SEHNR, CDR2 FQNEAQ, per germline (reference sequence). The CDR3 DNA reads TGTGCCAGCAGCTTAGTGGGCCCTCAGCCCGAAGAGACCCAGTACTTC. Translated, it gives CASSLVGPQPEETQYF.

Regarding this clonotype: The germline gene is not matched at one end of the junction; a read error may be the cause. The chain has TRBV5-5 and TRBJ2-1; D not resolved. The V gene's germline CDR1 is SGHKS and CDR2 YYEKEE (reference sequence). The CDR3 runs to 15 residues. The CDR3 DNA sequence: TGTGCCAGCAGCTTGGGGGTCTACTCCTACAATGAGCGGTTCTTC. This sequence encodes CASSLGVYSYNERFF.

This clonotype has at least ten counts. The chain has TRBV6-5 and TRBJ2-7; D is undetermined. Trimming removed 6 bases from V and 2 bases from J, with 11 bases in between. In germline, CDR1 is MNHEY, CDR2 SVGAGI. This CDR3 is 13 amino acids long. This CDR3 is CASRTGPAYEQYF. The CDR3 bases are TGTGCCAGCAGAACCGGGCCAGCCTACGAGCAGTACTTC.

This clonotype has at least ten counts. The chain combines TRBV7-2 with TRBJ1-5; TRBD1 is a possible D gene (5 bases). The CDR3 loop spans 14 amino acids. Trimming removed 4 bases from V and 7 bases from J, with 14 bases in between. The germline V gene encodes CDR1 SGHTA and CDR2 FQGNSA. The CDR3 is CASSSAGWGQPQHF. Written as DNA, the CDR3 is TGTGCCAGCAGCTCCGCGGGGTGGGGCCAGCCCCAGCATTTT.

There are a few counts of this clonotype. The V and J genes are TRBV13 and TRBJ2-7; 7 positions agree with TRBD2. The CDR3 loop spans 15 amino acids. The V segment lost 2 bases and the J segment 4 bases; nucleotides outside the gene matches: 8. From germline, CDR1 is PRHDT and CDR2 FYEKMQ (reference sequence). The CDR3 sequence: CASSLLGAGRYEQYF. DNA of the CDR3: TGTGCCAGCAGCTTATTAGGAGCGGGACGGTACGAGCAGTACTTC. Full variable domain (remainder filled in from reference TRBV13 and TRBJ2-7): AAGVIQSPRHLIKEKRETATLKCYPIPRHDTVYWYQQGPGQDPQFLISFYEKMQSDKGSIPDRFSAQQFSDYHSELNMSSLELGDSALYFCASSLLGAGRYEQYFGPGTRLTVT.

This clonotype was counted many times. This chain joins TRBV12-5 and TRBJ2-7; D gene unclear. V was trimmed by 3 bases and J by 0 bases, leaving 6 bases between them. Germline CDR1 reads LGHNT; CDR2 reads FRNRAP. This CDR3 region has 13 residues. In DNA form, the CDR3 reads TGTGCTAGTGGTTTAGCCGGCTCCTACGAGCAGTACTTC. This gives the protein CASGLAGSYEQYF. Based on the CDR3 plus reference TRBV12-5 and TRBJ2-7, the full variable domain is DARVTQTPRHKVTEMGQEVTMRCQPILGHNTVFWYRQTMMQGLELLAYFRNRAPLDDSGMPKDRFSAEMPDATLATLKIQPSEPRDSAVYFCASGLAGSYEQYFGPGTRLTVT.

Ten or more counts support this clonotype. The J gene is TRBJ2-3, the V gene TRBV18; D ambiguous. Deletions cut 2 bases from V and 6 bases from J, with 6 bases between. Germline lookup yields CDR1 KGHSH and CDR2 LQKENI. This CDR3 comprises 12 residues. CDR3 region: CASSPSPDTQYF. The CDR3 DNA sequence: TGTGCCAGCTCACCATCTCCCGATACGCAGTATTTT.

The rearrangement joins TRBV27 to TRBJ1-2; D gene unclear. The CDR3 length is 14 residues. Germline assignment: CDR1 MNHEY and CDR2 SMNVEV (reference sequence). V lost 4 bases to trimming and J lost 1 base, with 10 bases between them. The CDR3 protein is CASSSRPINYGYTF. As DNA, the CDR3 is TGTGCCAGCAGTTCCAGACCGATTAACTATGGCTACACCTTC.

This clonotype came up many times. The V and J genes are TRBV24-1 and TRBJ2-1; tentative D call: TRBD1 (5 bases). This CDR3 has 16 amino acids. Trimming left V 4 bases short and J 7 bases short, with 19 bases between. Germline CDR1 reads KGHDR; CDR2 reads SFDVKD. CDR3 DNA: TGTGCCACCAGTGACCATCGACAAGGGGTACGTAATGAGCAGTTCTTC. Protein product: CATSDHRQGVRNEQFF.

This clonotype was picked up many times. The chain combines TRBV19 with TRBJ2-5, with 8 positions matching TRBD2. Germline CDR1 reads LNHDA; CDR2 reads SQIVND (reference sequence). J gave up 5 bases and V 6 bases, and 8 bases lay outside the gene matches. CDR3 length equals 14 residues. The CDR3 reads CASRDGRAGETQYF. CDR3 DNA: TGTGCCAGTAGAGACGGGAGGGCCGGGGAGACCCAGTACTTC.

This clonotype came up many times. The chain has TRBV7-8 and TRBJ2-3; 10 bases line up with TRBD2. Germline lookup yields CDR1 SGHVS and CDR2 FQNEAQ. This CDR3 region has 15 residues. Unmatched junction bases numbered 4, after V lost 7 bases and J lost 0 bases. The CDR3 region is CASNPTSGSTDTQYF. CDR3 nucleotide sequence: TGTGCCAGCAACCCGACTAGCGGGAGCACAGATACGCAGTATTTT.

This clonotype counts as medium-sized (0.01 to 0.1%). The chain links TRBV15 to TRBJ1-3, with a weak D call TRBD1 (5 bases). There are 15 residues in the CDR3. V dropped 2 bases and J dropped 0 bases, with 8 bases sitting between them. Germline V gene sequence: CDR1 LNHNV, CDR2 YYDKDF (reference sequence). The CDR3 nucleotides read TGTGCCACCAGCAGACTGACAGTCTCTGGAAACACCATATATTTT. It codes for CATSRLTVSGNTIYF.

This clonotype was detected ten times or more. J is TRBJ1-1 and V is TRBV29-1; D is unclear. V shed 0 bases and J shed 3 bases, with 8 bases lying between them. In germline, CDR1 is SQVTM, CDR2 ANQGSEA. The CDR3 contains 13 residues. The CDR3 DNA sequence: TGCAGCGTTGAAGATGGGAGCTACACTGAAGCTTTCTTT. Its protein product is CSVEDGSYTEAFF. The full variable domain, in which reference TRBV29-1 and TRBJ1-1 provide the parts outside the CDR3, is SAVISQKPSRDICQRGTSLTIQCQVDSQVTMMFWYRQQPGQSLTLIATANQGSEATYESGFVIDKFPISRPNLTFSTLTVSNMSPEDSSIYLCSVEDGSYTEAFFGQGTRLTVV.

This clonotype was counted many times. The chain couples TRBV7-9 to TRBJ2-1; D uncertain. The CDR3 covers 12 residues. The V end was cut by 5 bases, the J end by 4 bases, with 6 bases between. Germline CDR1 SEHNR, CDR2 FQNEAQ (reference sequence). The CDR3 loop is CASSPVYNEQFF. CDR3 coding DNA: TGTGCCAGCAGCCCCGTATACAATGAGCAGTTCTTC.

There are many counts of this clonotype. The chain recombines TRBV28 with TRBJ1-5, with 10 bases fitting TRBD1. CDR1 MDHEN and CDR2 SYDVKM come from the germline V gene. V gave up 6 bases and J gave up 9 bases; unmatched junction bases: 2. The CDR3 is 12 residues long. The CDR3 sequence: CASRDRGMPQHF. The CDR3 DNA sequence: TGTGCCAGCAGGGACAGGGGGATGCCCCAGCATTTT.

This clonotype has ten or more counts. V and J are TRBV7-3 and TRBJ2-2; D gene unclear. V shed 3 bases and J shed 8 bases, with 7 bases lying between them. There are 12 residues in the CDR3. CDR1 and CDR2 (germline): SGHTA, FQGTGA. The CDR3 loop reads CASSFHTGELFF. CDR3 in DNA: TGTGCCAGCAGCTTCCATACGGGGGAGCTGTTTTTT.

This clonotype showed up many times. The chain carries TRBV20-1 and TRBJ1-2; no clear D. Trimming cost V 0 bases and J 4 bases, with 12 bases left between them. Per the germline V gene, CDR1 is DFQATT and CDR2 is SNEGSKA (reference sequence). This CDR3 is built from 14 residues. CDR3: CSARDPGSTYGYTF. The CDR3 DNA reads TGCAGTGCTAGAGATCCCGGCAGTACCTATGGCTACACCTTC.

The gene calls are TRBV11-1 and TRBJ1-5; D gene unclear. V gave up 1 base and J gave up 9 bases, with 7 bases separating them. The CDR3 spans 12 residues. The germline V gene encodes CDR1 SGHAT and CDR2 FQDESV (reference sequence). CDR3 DNA sequence: TGTGCCAGCAGCTTAGGGCCGAGGCCCCAGCATTTT. Translating it yields CASSLGPRPQHF.

This clonotype was detected many times. The chain couples TRBV20-1 to TRBJ1-1, with TRBD1 identical over 9 bases. Germline assignment: CDR1 DFQATT and CDR2 SNEGSKA (reference sequence). CDR3 size: 12 residues. The J segment lost 11 bases and the V segment lost 4 bases, leaving 8 bases of the junction unmatched. CDR3 bases: TGCAGTGCTAAGGGGACAGGGAAAAAGGCTTTCTTT. This encodes CSAKGTGKKAFF.

This clonotype has a count of ten or more. The rearrangement uses TRBV11-2 and TRBJ1-3, with 8 positions matching TRBD1. Germline lookup yields CDR1 SGHAT and CDR2 FQNNGV. The CDR3 has 15 residues. V shed 4 bases, J shed 3 bases, and the junction held 5 bases outside the gene matches. This CDR3 is CASSSLRGHGNTIYF. Here the CDR3 DNA reads TGTGCCAGCAGCTCCCTCAGGGGGCATGGAAACACCATATATTTT.